The 20 T cell receptor beta chains listed next were all sequenced from one sample in a study of identical twins. TCRdb re-derived calls from the 5' RACE reads in MiXCR, one entry per CDR3 protein. The table has about 690,000 distinct CDR3 sequences, roughly 6% seen once. Sequencing was done on a sample of naive T cells sorted from blood. These receptors all stem from a man between 18 and 29 years old in good health.

This clonotype was counted many times. The chain couples TRBV19 to TRBJ2-5; tentative D call: TRBD2 (5 bases). The V gene lost 4 bases and the J gene lost 2 bases, with 8 bases spanning the gap. Germline-derived CDR1 and CDR2 are LNHDA and SQIVND (reference sequence). The CDR3 has 13 amino acids. The CDR3 region is CASSTSGQETQYF. CDR3 DNA: TGTGCCAGTAGTACCTCGGGGCAAGAGACCCAGTACTTC.

This clonotype was counted ten times or more. The chain combines TRBV6-5 with TRBJ1-1; D remains unclear. The CDR3 extends over 12 amino acids. Germline CDR1 reads MNHEY; CDR2 reads SVGAGI. Trimming pared 2 bases from V and 5 bases from J, leaving 6 bases between. CDR3 nucleotide sequence: TGTGCCAGCAGTTACCGGGAAACTGAAGCTTTCTTT. Its protein is CASSYRETEAFF.

This clonotype has ten or more counts. This chain links TRBV5-5 with TRBJ2-7; possibly TRBD2 for D (5 bases). V was cut by 7 bases and J by 5 bases, with 16 bases left in between. Per the germline V gene, CDR1 is SGHKS and CDR2 is YYEKEE (reference sequence). The length of the CDR3 is 13 residues. The CDR3 loop is CASQTVGVDEQYF. The CDR3 region has the DNA TGTGCCAGCCAGACCGTCGGGGTGGACGAGCAGTACTTC.

This clonotype occurred many times. V and J are TRBV5-1 and TRBJ1-2; the D is unclear. This CDR3 has 11 residues. V was shortened by 3 bases and J by 8 bases, with 8 bases between the two germline ends. From germline, CDR1 is SGHRS and CDR2 YFSETQ. The CDR3, as DNA: TGCGCCAGCAGCTCAGAGAGGGGCTACACCTTC. As protein: CASSSERGYTF.

This clonotype was recorded at least ten times. The V gene is TRBV5-1, the J gene TRBJ2-5, with 8 bases matching TRBD1. Germline lookup yields CDR1 SGHRS and CDR2 YFSETQ. V shed 4 bases, J shed 5 bases, and the junction held 1 base outside the gene matches. This CDR3 comprises 12 residues. This chain's CDR3 is CASSGQGETQYF. In DNA form, the CDR3 reads TGCGCCAGCAGCGGACAGGGTGAGACCCAGTACTTC.

This clonotype was found many times. The chain links TRBV7-2 to TRBJ2-7; 12 bases map to TRBD2. CDR1 and CDR2 from the germline V gene are SGHTA and FQGNSA. J gave up 4 bases and V 5 bases, and 6 bases lay outside the gene matches. This CDR3 has 15 residues. The CDR3 region is CASSATGLAGYEQYF. In nucleotides, the CDR3 is TGTGCCAGCAGCGCGACGGGACTAGCGGGTTACGAGCAGTACTTC. The full variable domain, in which reference TRBV7-2 and TRBJ2-7 provide the parts outside the CDR3, is GAGVSQSPSNKVTEKGKDVELRCDPISGHTALYWYRQSLGQGLEFLIYFQGNSAPDKSGLPSDRFSAERTGGSVSTLTIQRTQQEDSAVYLCASSATGLAGYEQYFGPGTRLTVT.

This clonotype was detected a few times. V and J are TRBV7-9 and TRBJ1-1; 9 bases line up with TRBD1. CDR3 length equals 14 residues. CDR1 and CDR2 (germline): SEHNR, FQNEAQ (reference sequence). J was trimmed by 6 bases and V by 5 bases; bases with no gene match: 7. DNA of the CDR3: TGTGCCAGCAGCCGAGAACAGGGGGCCGCTGAAGCTTTCTTT. Residues: CASSREQGAAEAFF.

This clonotype has at least ten counts. This chain joins TRBV6-1 and TRBJ2-1; tentatively, D is TRBD2 (6 bases). The CDR3 has 13 residues. V lost 8 bases and J 6 bases, leaving 14 bases between the germline ends. The germline CDR1 and CDR2 sequences are MNHNS and SASEGT. This chain's CDR3 is CASGKGLSNEQFF. For the CDR3, the DNA is TGTGCCAGCGGTAAGGGACTGTCCAATGAGCAGTTCTTC.

The table lists this clonotype with many counts. The chain combines TRBV5-1 with TRBJ2-3, with D hard to call. Trimming removed 3 bases from V and 6 bases from J, with 14 bases in between. CDR1 is SGHRS, CDR2 YFSETQ, per germline. The CDR3 runs 14 residues. The DNA for the CDR3 is TGCGCCAGCAGCTACCGACAAGACGAGGATACGCAGTATTTT. As protein: CASSYRQDEDTQYF.

The V gene is TRBV6-5, the J gene TRBJ2-7, with D uncertain. The length of the CDR3 is 16 residues. Trimming took 2 bases from V and 4 from J, leaving 18 bases between them. Germline-derived CDR1 and CDR2 are MNHEY and SVGAGI. The CDR3 DNA sequence: TGTGCCAGCAGTTACCCATCGACCAACAAGAAGTACGAGCAGTACTTC. Translating it yields CASSYPSTNKKYEQYF.

This clonotype was observed many times. The chain carries TRBV7-9 and TRBJ1-1, with 9 bases identical to TRBD1. Looked up from germline, CDR1 is SEHNR and CDR2 is FQNEAQ (reference sequence). V lost 5 bases to trimming and J lost 0 bases; unmatched junction nucleotides: 7. The length of the CDR3 is 16 residues. The CDR3 spells CASSPGDRELNTEAFF. CDR3 nucleotide sequence: TGTGCCAGCAGCCCGGGGGACAGGGAGTTGAACACTGAAGCTTTCTTT. Together with reference TRBV7-9 and TRBJ1-1, the CDR3 gives the full variable domain: DTGVSQNPRHKITKRGQNVTFRCDPISEHNRLYWYRQTLGQGPEFLTYFQNEAQLEKSRLLSDRFSAERPKGSFSTLEIQRTEQGDSAMYLCASSPGDRELNTEAFFGQGTRLTVV.

This clonotype has ten or more counts. The V gene is TRBV9, the J gene TRBJ2-3; 9 bases are a match to TRBD2. Trimming removed 0 bases from V and 5 bases from J; junction bases left unmatched: 7. The CDR3 consists of 16 residues. Germline loops: CDR1 SGDLS, CDR2 YYNGEE. The DNA of the CDR3 is TGTGCCAGCAGCGTAGGAAGTGGTAGCGGGGGAGATACGCAGTATTTT. Its translation: CASSVGSGSGGDTQYF.

V is TRBV11-2 and J is TRBJ1-1; no clear D gene. Germline V lookup: CDR1 SGHAT, CDR2 FQNNGV. Trimming stripped 1 base from V and 3 bases from J, with 15 bases between. The CDR3 runs to 16 residues. The DNA for the CDR3 is TGTGCCAGCAGCTTAGGCCACGGGAGGGCGGACACTGAAGCTTTCTTT. Protein sequence: CASSLGHGRADTEAFF.

This clonotype was detected only a few times. The gene calls are TRBV29-1 and TRBJ1-2, with D hard to call. This CDR3 region has 14 residues. Germline assignment: CDR1 SQVTM and CDR2 ANQGSEA. With 7 bases removed from V and 4 bases from J, the gap between germline ends came to 19 bases. CDR3 amino acids: CSGTFSASPYGYTF. CDR3 sequence (DNA): TGCAGCGGGACCTTTTCTGCGTCACCCTATGGCTACACCTTC.

The V gene is TRBV4-2, the J gene TRBJ2-1; no reliable D call. The V and J ends lost 0 bases and 8 bases respectively, with 11 bases between them. The germline V gene has CDR1 LGHNA and CDR2 YNFKEQ. This CDR3 contains 14 residues. In nucleotides, the CDR3 is TGTGCCAGCAGCCAAGAGGCGGTTGGCGATGAGCAGTTCTTC. This translates into CASSQEAVGDEQFF.

This clonotype was recorded many times. This chain uses TRBV5-1 with TRBJ2-1; a possible D gene is TRBD2 (5 bases). Trimming stripped 5 bases from V and 9 bases from J, with 18 bases between. Germline loops: CDR1 SGHRS, CDR2 YFSETQ. CDR3 length: 14 amino acids. The CDR3 nucleotides are TGCGCCAGCAGTTTAGGGAGTTCGTTTGCTGAGCAGTTCTTC. Encoded protein: CASSLGSSFAEQFF.

The rearrangement links TRBV7-9 to TRBJ2-1, with D maybe TRBD2 (6 bases). Germline V gene data show CDR1 as SEHNR and CDR2 as FQNEAQ (reference sequence). The CDR3 is made up of 12 amino acids. Trimming removed 5 bases at V and 10 bases at J, with 12 bases between. DNA of the CDR3: TGTGCCAGCAGCACGACTAGTCGAGAGCAGTTCTTC. Amino acid sequence: CASSTTSREQFF.

This clonotype was counted between two and nine times. This chain uses TRBV12-3 or TRBV12-4 with TRBJ1-3, with D possibly being TRBD1 (5 bases). Deletions cut 7 bases from V and 3 bases from J, with 16 bases between. This CDR3 has 15 residues. CDR3 sequence reads: CASKPLGRLGNTIYF. The CDR3 region has the DNA TGTGCCAGCAAACCCCTGGGACGCCTTGGAAACACCATATATTTT.

The rearrangement uses TRBV9 and TRBJ2-2; 10 nucleotides line up with TRBD2. V dropped 2 bases and J dropped 5; count of bases not matched to a gene: 0. This CDR3 is built from 14 residues. In germline, CDR1 is SGDLS, CDR2 YYNGEE. The CDR3 spells CASSVTSGTGELFF. The DNA for the CDR3 is TGTGCCAGCAGCGTGACTAGCGGGACCGGGGAGCTGTTTTTT.

This clonotype has a count of ten or more. J is TRBJ2-7 and V is TRBV13; 12 positions match TRBD2. V trimming: 0 bases; J trimming: 5 bases; junction bases outside the gene matches: 5. Germline V gives CDR1 PRHDT, CDR2 FYEKMQ (reference sequence). The CDR3 is made up of 16 amino acids. The CDR3 DNA reads as TGTGCCAGCAGCTTAGGGCTAGCGGGAGGGAGAAACGAGCAGTACTTC. Its protein product is CASSLGLAGGRNEQYF.